This T cell receptor (beta chain) was sequenced in a study of OX40 agonist ivuxolimab in advanced cancers. Study summary: Dose-escalation patients suffered from hepatocellular carcinoma, melanoma, renal cell or head and neck cancer. Overall study findings and caveats: In general, CD8+ T cells held more expanded clones than CD4+ did, on average.

As to this clone: Its antigen is unknown.

Sequenced by immunoSEQ multiplex PCR; TCRdb stores in-frame clones only, minus some. This sample has tens of thousands of clones, with around 90% found just once. Germline V gene sequence: CDR1 SGHRS, CDR2 YFSETQ. Trimming pared 2 bases from V and 9 bases from J, leaving 18 bases between. The CDR3 covers 15 residues. The chain is built from TRBV5-1 and TRBJ2-1; D is perhaps TRBD1 or TRBD2 (5 bases each). The sample consisted of CD4+ or CD8+ T cells sorted from blood, taken in a trial of the OX40 agonist ivuxolimab. The origin of this receptor is an adult with an advanced solid tumor such as melanoma, head and neck, liver or kidney cancer. The CDR3 DNA reads TGCGCCAGCAGCTTTTGGGACCCCAAAAGTAGTGAGCAGTTCTTC. It is translated as CASSFWDPKSSEQFF.